This TCR beta chain was sequenced during a study of beta chain features in type 1 diabetes. Study-level points and caveats: Cells expressing TCR highly could be over-represented by cDNA sequencing. Type 1 diabetes patients had TCRB CDR3s that were shorter (moderately but significantly so) in all four CD4+ subsets.

What was sequenced were expressed TCRB transcripts, since all of the isolated RNA had been reverse transcribed. The repertoire was sequenced with immunoSEQ multiplex PCR; TCRdb's copy has only in-frame clones and lacks some. The repertoire consists of 130,000 to 150,000 clones, with about 8.7% occurring once and the leading ten covering around 0.68%. V lost 5 bases and J 4 bases, leaving 20 bases between the germline ends. Germline loops: CDR1 SEHNR, CDR2 FQNEAQ (reference sequence). CDR3 length equals 16 residues. To note about this clone: Its antigen remains unidentified.

The sequence was collected from a man younger than 35 in good health. The sequenced material came from central memory CD4+ T cells from blood. V gene TRBV7-9 combines with J gene TRBJ1-2; D is unclear. The CDR3 sequence is CASSPGGPNTRYGYTF. CDR3 DNA sequence: TGTGCCAGCAGCCCCGGAGGACCCAACACCCGCTATGGCTACACCTTC.